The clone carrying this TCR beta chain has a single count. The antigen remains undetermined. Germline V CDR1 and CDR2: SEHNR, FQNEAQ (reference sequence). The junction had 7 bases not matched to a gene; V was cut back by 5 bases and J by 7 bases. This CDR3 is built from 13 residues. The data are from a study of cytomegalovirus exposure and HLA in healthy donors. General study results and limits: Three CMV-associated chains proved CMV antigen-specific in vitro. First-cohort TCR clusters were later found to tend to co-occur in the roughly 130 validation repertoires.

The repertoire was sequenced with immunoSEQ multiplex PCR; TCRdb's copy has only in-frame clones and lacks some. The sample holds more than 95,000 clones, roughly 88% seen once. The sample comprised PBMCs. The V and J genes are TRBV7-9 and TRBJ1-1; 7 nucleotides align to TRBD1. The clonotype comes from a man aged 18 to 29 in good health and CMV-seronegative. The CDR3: CASSPGTVIEAFF. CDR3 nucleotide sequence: TGTGCCAGCAGCCCGGGGACAGTGATTGAAGCTTTCTTT. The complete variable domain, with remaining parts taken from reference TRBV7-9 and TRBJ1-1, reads DTGVSQNPRHKITKRGQNVTFRCDPISEHNRLYWYRQTLGQGPEFLTYFQNEAQLEKSRLLSDRFSAERPKGSFSTLEIQRTEQGDSAMYLCASSPGTVIEAFFGQGTRLTVV.